This T cell receptor beta chain was sequenced in a study of T cells in Graves' hyperthyroidism and ophthalmopathy. Findings of the study overall: Onset of ophthalmopathy came a median approximately 6 months after the model predicted it.

Authors of the study amplified TCR beta CDR3 regions from RNA transcripts. HTBI primers were employed in a first-round RT-PCR of the TCR CDR3. TCRdb reanalysed the multiplex PCR reads using MiXCR and keeps one entry per CDR3 protein. The top ten clones hold roughly 50% of a sample with hundreds of thousands of distinct CDR3 sequences, 15% to 20% of them seen once. Germline V CDR1 and CDR2: MNHNY, SVGAGI (reference sequence). This CDR3 has 14 residues. V shed 2 bases and J shed 4 bases, with 11 bases lying between them. This clonotype has more than one count but fewer than ten. The antigen is undetermined. Clinical symptoms, serum thyroxine, TRAb, thyroid ultrasound and orbital computed tomography established diagnosis.

The TCR comes from a man aged 40-49 years with Graves' ophthalmopathy. The chain carries TRBV6-6 and TRBJ1-2; no definite D call. The sequenced sample was blood. The CDR3 loop reads CASSYVGRSYGYTF. As DNA, the CDR3 is TGTGCCAGCAGTTACGTTGGACGGAGCTATGGCTACACCTTC.